This TCR beta chain was recovered during a study of cytomegalovirus exposure and HLA in healthy donors. PCR primers comprised 60 Vbeta and 13 Jbeta primers. TCRdb's table, derived via immunoSEQ multiplex PCR, lists solely in-frame clones and lacks some. The top ten hold approximately 15% of the sample, which has 150,000 or so clones, about 80% seen once. Study outcomes and limitations: Productive rates of about 87% or about 30% were seen for most TCR beta V segments in an earlier analysis. It was reportedly the case that the classifier diagnosed cytomegalovirus status with high specificity and sensitivity.

This clone is deemed medium-sized. Its antigen is currently unknown. V shed 5 bases and J 5 bases; nucleotides not matched to a gene: 7. The CDR3 loop spans 14 amino acids. Germline lookup yields CDR1 SEHNR and CDR2 FQNEAQ (reference sequence). The chain links TRBV7-9 to TRBJ2-7, with 9 bases identical to TRBD1. This clonotype was obtained from a woman in her 40s in good health and CMV-seronegative. The material sequenced was PBMCs. The CDR3 DNA follows: TGTGCCAGCAGCCGTCGGGACAGGGATAACGAGCAGTACTTC. This codes for CASSRRDRDNEQYF.